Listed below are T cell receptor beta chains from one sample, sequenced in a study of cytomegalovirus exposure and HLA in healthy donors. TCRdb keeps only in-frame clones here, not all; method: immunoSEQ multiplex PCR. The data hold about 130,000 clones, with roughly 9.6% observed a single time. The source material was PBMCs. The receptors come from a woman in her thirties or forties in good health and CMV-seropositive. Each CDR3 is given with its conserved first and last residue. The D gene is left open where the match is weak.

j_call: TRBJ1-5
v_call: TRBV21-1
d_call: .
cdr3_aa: CASSKCRVGDSRPQPQHF

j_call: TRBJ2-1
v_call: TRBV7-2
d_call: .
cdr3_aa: CASSSRGPPYNEQFF

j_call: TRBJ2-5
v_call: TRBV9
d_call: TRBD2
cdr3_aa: CASSVGATSGGQETQYF

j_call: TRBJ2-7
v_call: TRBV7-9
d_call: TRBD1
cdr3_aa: CASSSGWDSSYEQYF

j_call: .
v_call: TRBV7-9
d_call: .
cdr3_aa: CASSSSGGHEQYF

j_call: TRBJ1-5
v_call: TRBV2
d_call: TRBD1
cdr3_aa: CASRGTGGYQPQHF

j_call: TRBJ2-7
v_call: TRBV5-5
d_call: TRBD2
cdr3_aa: CASTFGLAVIYEQYF

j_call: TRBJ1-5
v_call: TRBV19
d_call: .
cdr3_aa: CASSKSTGISNQPQHF

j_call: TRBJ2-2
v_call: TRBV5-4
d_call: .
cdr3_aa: CASSLPGVQTGELFF

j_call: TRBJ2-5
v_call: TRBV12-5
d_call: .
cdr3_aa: CASGLVRGRGQETQYF

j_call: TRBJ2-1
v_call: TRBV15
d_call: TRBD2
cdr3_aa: CATSRAGTGGNEQFF

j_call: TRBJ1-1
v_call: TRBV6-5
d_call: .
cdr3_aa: CASSLRGPNTEAFF

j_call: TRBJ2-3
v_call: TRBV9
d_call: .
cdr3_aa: CASSPRGLTDTQYF

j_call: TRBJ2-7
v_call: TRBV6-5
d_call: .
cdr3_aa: CASSYSRSGAEQYF

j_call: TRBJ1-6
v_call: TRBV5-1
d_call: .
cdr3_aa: CASSLEEGSSPLHF

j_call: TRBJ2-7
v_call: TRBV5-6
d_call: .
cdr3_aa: CASRETGAGEQYF

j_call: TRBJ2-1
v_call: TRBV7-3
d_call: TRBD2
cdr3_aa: CASSGAGGPLNEQFF

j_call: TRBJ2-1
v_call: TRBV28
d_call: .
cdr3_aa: CASSFVGAGEQFF

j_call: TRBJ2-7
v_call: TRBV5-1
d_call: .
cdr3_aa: CASSLDRAYEQYF

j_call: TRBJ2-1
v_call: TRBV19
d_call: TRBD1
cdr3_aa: CASSPRQGSSPLAEQFF

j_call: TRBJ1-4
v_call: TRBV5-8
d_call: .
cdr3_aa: CASSLAGLVYEKLFF

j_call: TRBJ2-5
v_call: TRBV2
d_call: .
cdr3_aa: CASSEASRGGETQYF

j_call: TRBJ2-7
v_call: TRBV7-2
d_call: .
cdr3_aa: CASSLYAYEQYF

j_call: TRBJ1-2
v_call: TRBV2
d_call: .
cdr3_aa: CASSQLGGVQGYTF

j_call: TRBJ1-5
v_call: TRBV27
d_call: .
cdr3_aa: CASSLGGGQPQHF

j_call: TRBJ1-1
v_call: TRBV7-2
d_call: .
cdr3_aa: CASSLVPGNTEAFF

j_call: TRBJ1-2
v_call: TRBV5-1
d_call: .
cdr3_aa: CASSLQGESYGYTF

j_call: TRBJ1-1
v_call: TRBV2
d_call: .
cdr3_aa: CASRERGQNTEAFF

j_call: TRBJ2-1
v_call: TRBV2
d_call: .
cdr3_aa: CASKKNRDSSYNEQFF

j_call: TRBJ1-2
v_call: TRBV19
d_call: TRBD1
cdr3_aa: CASRPRGLGNNYGYTF

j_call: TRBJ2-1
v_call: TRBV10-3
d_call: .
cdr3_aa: CAISEGLTYNEQFF

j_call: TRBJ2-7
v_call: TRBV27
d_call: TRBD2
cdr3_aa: CASSLSPSGGTYEQYF